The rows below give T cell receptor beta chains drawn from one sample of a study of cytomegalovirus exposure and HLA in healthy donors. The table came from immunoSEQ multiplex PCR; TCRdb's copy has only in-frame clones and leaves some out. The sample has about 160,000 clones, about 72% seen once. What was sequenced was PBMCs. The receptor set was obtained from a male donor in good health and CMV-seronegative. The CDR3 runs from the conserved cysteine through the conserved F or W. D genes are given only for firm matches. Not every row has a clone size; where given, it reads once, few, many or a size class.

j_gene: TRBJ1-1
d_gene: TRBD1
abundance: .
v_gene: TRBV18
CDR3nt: TGTGCCAGCTCACCCGGGGGCAGGGGGCTGAACACTGAAGCTTTCTTT
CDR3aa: CASSPGGRGLNTEAFF

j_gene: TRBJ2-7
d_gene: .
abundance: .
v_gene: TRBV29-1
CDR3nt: TGCAGCGTTACGACAGGACTTAGCTCCTACGAGCAGTACTTC
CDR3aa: CSVTTGLSSYEQYF

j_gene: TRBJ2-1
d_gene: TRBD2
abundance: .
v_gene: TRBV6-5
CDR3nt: TGTGCCAGCAGTTACGTGACTAGCGGGAAAACGGGGCAGTTCTTC
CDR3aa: CASSYVTSGKTGQFF

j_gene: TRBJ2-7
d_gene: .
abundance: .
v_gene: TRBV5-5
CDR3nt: TGTGCCAGCAGCTTGGCCCCAGGGGGGTCCTACGAGCAGTACTTC
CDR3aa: CASSLAPGGSYEQYF

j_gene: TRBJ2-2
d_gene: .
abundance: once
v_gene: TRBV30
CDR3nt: TGTGCCTGGAGTAGCCTCGGGAGAGTTTCCGGGGAGCTGTTTTTT
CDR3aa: CAWSSLGRVSGELFF

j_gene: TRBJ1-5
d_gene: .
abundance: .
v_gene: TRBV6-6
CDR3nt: TGTGCCAGCAGTTACTTCGAAGGGGGAGGGGCTCAGCCCCAGCATTTT
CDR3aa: CASSYFEGGGAQPQHF

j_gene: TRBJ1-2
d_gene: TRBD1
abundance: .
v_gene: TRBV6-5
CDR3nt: TGTGCCAGCAGTTGGGCAGGGGGATGGACTAACTATGGCTACACCTTC
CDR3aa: CASSWAGGWTNYGYTF

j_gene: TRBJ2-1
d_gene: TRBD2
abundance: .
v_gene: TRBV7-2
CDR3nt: TGTGCCAGCAGCAGTAGCGGGGGGGTGGATGAGCAGTTCTTC
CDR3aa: CASSSSGGVDEQFF

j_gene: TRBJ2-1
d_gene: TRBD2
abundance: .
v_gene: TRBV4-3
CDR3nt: TGCGCCAGCAGCCAAGAGCTAGCGGGGAGGTCCTATGAGCAGTTCTTC
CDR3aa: CASSQELAGRSYEQFF

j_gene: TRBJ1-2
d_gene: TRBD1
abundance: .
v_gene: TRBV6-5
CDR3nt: TGTGCCAGCAGTCAAGGGACAGGGGGCTCTAATGGCTACACCTTC
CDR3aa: CASSQGTGGSNGYTF

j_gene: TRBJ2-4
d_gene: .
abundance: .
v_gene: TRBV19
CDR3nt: TGTGCCAGCGAAGAGGGAGGATCCAAAAACATTCAGTACTTC
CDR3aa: CASEEGGSKNIQYF

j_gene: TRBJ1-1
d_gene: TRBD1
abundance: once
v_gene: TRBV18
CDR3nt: TGTGCCAGCTCACCATTGACAGGGGGTGGGAACACTGAAGCTTTCTTT
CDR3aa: CASSPLTGGGNTEAFF

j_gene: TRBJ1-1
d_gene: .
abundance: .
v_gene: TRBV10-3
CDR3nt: TGTGCCATTAGACAGGAGTTAAGGTTCGAAGCTTTCTTT
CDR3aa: CAIRQELRFEAFF

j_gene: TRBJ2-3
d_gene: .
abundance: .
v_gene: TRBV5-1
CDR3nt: TGCGCCAGCTCCGGAGGCGGGATAAGCACAGATACGCAGTATTTT
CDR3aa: CASSGGGISTDTQYF

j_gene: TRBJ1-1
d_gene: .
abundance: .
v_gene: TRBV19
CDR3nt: TGTGCCAGTAGTTCCAGGGGGAACACTGAAGCTTTCTTT
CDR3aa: CASSSRGNTEAFF

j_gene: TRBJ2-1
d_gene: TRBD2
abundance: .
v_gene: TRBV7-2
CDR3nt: TGTGCCAGCAGCTTAGTCCAGAGACTAGCGGCTGAGCAGTTCTTC
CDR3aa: CASSLVQRLAAEQFF

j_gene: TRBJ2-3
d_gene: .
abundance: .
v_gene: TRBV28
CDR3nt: TGTGCCAGCAGAGAACTACGGGAAGTGGGTACGCAGTATTTT
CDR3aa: CASRELREVGTQYF

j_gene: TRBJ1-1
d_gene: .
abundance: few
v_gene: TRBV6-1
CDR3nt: TGTGCCAGCAGTGAATTAGGCCGGGACACTGAAGCTTTCTTT
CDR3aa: CASSELGRDTEAFF

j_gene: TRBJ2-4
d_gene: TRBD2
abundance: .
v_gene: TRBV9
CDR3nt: TGTGCCAGCAGCGAGGCCCCTAGCGGGGCCGGGGCCAAAAACATTCAGTACTTC
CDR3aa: CASSEAPSGAGAKNIQYF

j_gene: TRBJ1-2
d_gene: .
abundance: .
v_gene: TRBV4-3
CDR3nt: TGCGCCAGCAGCAACGGACTTGGGGAAAACTATGGCTACACCTTC
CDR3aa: CASSNGLGENYGYTF

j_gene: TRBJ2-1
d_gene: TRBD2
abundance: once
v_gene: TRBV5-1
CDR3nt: TGCGCCAGCAGCCCGACTAGCGAGACTTACAATGAGCAGTTCTTC
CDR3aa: CASSPTSETYNEQFF

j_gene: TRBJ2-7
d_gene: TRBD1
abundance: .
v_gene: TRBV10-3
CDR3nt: TGTGCCATCAGTCCCGGGACAGGGAGAGGTGGTCACGAGCAGTACTTC
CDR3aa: CAISPGTGRGGHEQYF

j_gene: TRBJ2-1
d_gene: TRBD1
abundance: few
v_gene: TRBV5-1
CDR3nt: TGCGCCAGCAGCTTGGCACAGGGGGCTATGGATGAGCAGTTCTTC
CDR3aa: CASSLAQGAMDEQFF

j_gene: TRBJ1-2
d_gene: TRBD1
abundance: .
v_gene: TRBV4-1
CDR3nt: TGCGCCAGCAGCCAAGGGGGACAGGGGGCGCTAGGCTACACCTTC
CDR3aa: CASSQGGQGALGYTF

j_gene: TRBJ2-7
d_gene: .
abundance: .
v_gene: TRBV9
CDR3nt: TGTGCCAGCAGCGTATCCTACAACTACGAGCAGTACTTC
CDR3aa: CASSVSYNYEQYF

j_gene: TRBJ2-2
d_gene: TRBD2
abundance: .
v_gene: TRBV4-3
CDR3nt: TGCGCCAGCAGCCCAGGGACTAGCGCAACCGCGAACACCGGGGAGCTGTTTTTT
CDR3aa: CASSPGTSATANTGELFF

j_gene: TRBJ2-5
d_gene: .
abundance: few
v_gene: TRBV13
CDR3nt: TGTGCCAGCAGCTTAGGCCTAACGGCGGGTGAGACCCAGTACTTC
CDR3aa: CASSLGLTAGETQYF

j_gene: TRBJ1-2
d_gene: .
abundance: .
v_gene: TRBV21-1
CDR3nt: TGTGCCAGCAGCAAGGGGAGGGACTATGGCTACACCTTC
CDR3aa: CASSKGRDYGYTF

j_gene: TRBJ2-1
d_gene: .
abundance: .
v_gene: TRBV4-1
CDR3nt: TGCGCCAGCAGCCAAGAGGGCCCGAGCTCCTACAATGAGCAGTTCTTC
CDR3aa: CASSQEGPSSYNEQFF

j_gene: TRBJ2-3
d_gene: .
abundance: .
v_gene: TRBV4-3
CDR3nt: TGCGCCAGCAGCCAAGGGGGGGAAGATACGCAGTATTTT
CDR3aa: CASSQGGEDTQYF

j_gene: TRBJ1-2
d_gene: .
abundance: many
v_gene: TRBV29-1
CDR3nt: TGCAGCGTTGAAGATCTGGGATCCTACACAGGAGACTATGGCTACACCTTC
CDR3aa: CSVEDLGSYTGDYGYTF

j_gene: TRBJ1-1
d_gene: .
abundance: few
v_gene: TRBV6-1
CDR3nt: TGTGCCAGCACCCTAGGACCGGACATTAACACTGAAGCTTTCTTT
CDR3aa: CASTLGPDINTEAFF

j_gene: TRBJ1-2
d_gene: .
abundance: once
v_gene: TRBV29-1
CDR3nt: TGCAGCGTTGACGATGGGGGGGCTGACGGCTACACCTTC
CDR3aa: CSVDDGGADGYTF

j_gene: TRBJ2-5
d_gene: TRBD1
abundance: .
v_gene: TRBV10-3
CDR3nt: TGTGCCATCGGCGAGGGGACAGGGAAGGGGACAGAGACCCAGTACTTC
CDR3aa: CAIGEGTGKGTETQYF

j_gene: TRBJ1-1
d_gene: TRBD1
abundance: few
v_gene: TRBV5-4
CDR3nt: TGTGCCAGCAGCTTTAGAGGGACAGCCCTACAAGTTGAAGCTTTCTTT
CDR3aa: CASSFRGTALQVEAFF

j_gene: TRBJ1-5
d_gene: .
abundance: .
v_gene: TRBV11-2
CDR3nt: TGTGCCAGCAGCTTAGCTACAGGACAGCCCCAGCATTTT
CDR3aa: CASSLATGQPQHF

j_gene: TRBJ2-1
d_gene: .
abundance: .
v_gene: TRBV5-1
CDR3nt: TGCGCCAGCAGCTTAGGAGGGAGTTCCTACAATGAGCAGTTCTTC
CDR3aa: CASSLGGSSYNEQFF

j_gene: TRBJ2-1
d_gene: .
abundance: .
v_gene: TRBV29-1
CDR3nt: TGCAGCGTTGAAGATAGTGGGGCTAGCTCCTACAATGAGCAGTTCTTC
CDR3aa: CSVEDSGASSYNEQFF

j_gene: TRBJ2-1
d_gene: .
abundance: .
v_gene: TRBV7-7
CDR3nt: TGTGCCAGCAGCTCCGGTGGGTTAGGAGAGAGGCAGTTCTTC
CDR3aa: CASSSGGLGERQFF

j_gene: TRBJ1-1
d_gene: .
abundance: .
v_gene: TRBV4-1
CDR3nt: TGCGCCAGCAGCCATGGAACAGGGAGATCAAGGCGCTTGAACACTGAAGCTTTCTTT
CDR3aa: CASSHGTGRSRRLNTEAFF

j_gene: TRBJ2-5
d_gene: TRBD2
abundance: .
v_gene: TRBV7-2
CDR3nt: TGTGCCAGCAGCCTCTCCGGACTAGCAGTCCAAGAGACCCAGTACTTC
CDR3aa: CASSLSGLAVQETQYF

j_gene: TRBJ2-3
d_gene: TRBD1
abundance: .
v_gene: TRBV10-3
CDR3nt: TGTGCCATCAGTGAGCCGAAGACAGGGGGCTTCATAGATACGCAGTATTTT
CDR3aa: CAISEPKTGGFIDTQYF

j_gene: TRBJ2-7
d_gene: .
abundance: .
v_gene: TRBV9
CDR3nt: TGTGCCAGCAGCGTAGGGCGGGACAGCTCCTACGAGCAGTACTTC
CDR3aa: CASSVGRDSSYEQYF

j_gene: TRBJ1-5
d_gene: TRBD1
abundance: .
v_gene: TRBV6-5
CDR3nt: TGTGCCAGCAGTCCTGGACAGGGTATTCAGCCCCAGCATTTT
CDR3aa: CASSPGQGIQPQHF

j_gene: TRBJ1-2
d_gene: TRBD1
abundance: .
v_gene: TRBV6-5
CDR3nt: TGTGCCAGCAACAAACAGGGGGCTTTTAACTATGGCTACACCTTC
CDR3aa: CASNKQGAFNYGYTF

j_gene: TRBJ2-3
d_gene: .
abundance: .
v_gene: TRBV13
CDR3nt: TGTGCCAGCAGCTTTAGGGGAGATACGCAGTATTTT
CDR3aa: CASSFRGDTQYF

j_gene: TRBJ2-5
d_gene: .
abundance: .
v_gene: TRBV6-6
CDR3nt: TGTGCCAGCAGTTACTCCACACAGGGTGGGACCCAGTACTTC
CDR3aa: CASSYSTQGGTQYF

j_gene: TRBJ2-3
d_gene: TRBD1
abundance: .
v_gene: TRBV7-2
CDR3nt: TGTGCCAGCAGCTTAGAAGTTAGGTACGGGGACAGAAGCACAGATACGCAGTATTTT
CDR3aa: CASSLEVRYGDRSTDTQYF

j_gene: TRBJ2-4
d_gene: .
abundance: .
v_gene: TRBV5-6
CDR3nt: TGTGCCAGCAGCTTCACAGCTCTAGCCAAAAACATTCAGTACTTC
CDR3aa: CASSFTALAKNIQYF

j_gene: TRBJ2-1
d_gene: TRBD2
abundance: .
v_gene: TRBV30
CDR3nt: TGTGCCTGGAGTGTTGTGGGAGGGGAGGGTGAGCAGTTCTTC
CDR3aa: CAWSVVGGEGEQFF

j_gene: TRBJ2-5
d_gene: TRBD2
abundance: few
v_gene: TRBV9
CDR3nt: TGTGCCAGCAGCCCAAGCGGGAGGGCCTCAGAGACCCAGTACTTC
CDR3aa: CASSPSGRASETQYF

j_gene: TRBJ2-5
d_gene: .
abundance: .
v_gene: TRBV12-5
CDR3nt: TGTGCTAGTGGTTCCGGACTCCCTCCAGAGACCCAGTACTTC
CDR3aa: CASGSGLPPETQYF

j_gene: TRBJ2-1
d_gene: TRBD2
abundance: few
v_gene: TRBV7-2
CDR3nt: TGTGCCAGCAGCCCTCTGGGCGGGGGGGCCGGGTATGAGCAGTTCTTC
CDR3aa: CASSPLGGGAGYEQFF

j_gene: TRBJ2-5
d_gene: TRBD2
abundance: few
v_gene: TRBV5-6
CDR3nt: TGTGCCAGCAGCTTGCTAGCGGGGGCGGGTGAGACCCAGTACTTC
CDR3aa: CASSLLAGAGETQYF

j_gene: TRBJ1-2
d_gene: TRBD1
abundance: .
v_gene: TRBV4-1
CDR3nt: TGCGCCAGCAGCCAAGCCGACAGGGCTCGTGGCTACACCTTC
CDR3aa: CASSQADRARGYTF

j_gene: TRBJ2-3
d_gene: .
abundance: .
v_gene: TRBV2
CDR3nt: TGTGCCAGCAGGGAACTACAGGGAAGGGTGACAGATACGCAGTATTTT
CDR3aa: CASRELQGRVTDTQYF